What follows are 3 T cell receptor beta chains derived from one specimen sequenced in a study of blood T cell repertoires in COVID-19. This table comes from immunoSEQ multiplex PCR, and its TCRdb copy is limited to in-frame clones, with some not included. The table has over 60,000 clones, about nine tenths seen once; the top ten hold about a tenth. Specimen: peripheral blood. The receptors were gathered from a man in his 70s with active or convalescent COVID-19.

This chain links TRBV3-1 (or the pseudogene TRBV3-2) with TRBJ2-7, with 11 positions matching TRBD2. Germline V gene sequence: CDR1 LGHDT, CDR2 YNNKEL (reference sequence). V lost 7 bases to trimming and J lost 2 bases; unmatched junction nucleotides: 7. This CDR3 contains 15 residues. The CDR3: CASTHTSGSTYEQYF. The CDR3 DNA sequence: TGTGCCAGCACCCATACTAGCGGGAGTACCTACGAGCAGTACTTC.

The CDR3 sequence: CASSPVLGHGTEAFF. DNA of the CDR3: TGTGCCAGCAGTCCGGTACTGGGACACGGCACTGAAGCTTTCTTT. V is TRBV28 and J is TRBJ1-1; tentatively, D is TRBD1 (6 bases). Trimming pared 5 bases from V and 4 bases from J, leaving 17 bases between. Germline values: CDR1 MDHEN, CDR2 SYDVKM. This CDR3 region has 15 residues.

The CDR3 sequence: CASSPPTSATRYYNEQFF. In DNA, the CDR3 is TGTGCCAGCAGTCCCCCGACTAGTGCAACACGGTACTACAATGAGCAGTTCTTC. The V and J genes are TRBV27 and TRBJ2-1, with D possibly matching TRBD2 (6 bases). Germline CDR1 MNHEY, CDR2 SMNVEV (reference sequence). CDR3 length: 18 amino acids. Trimming took off 5 bases at V and 3 bases at J, with 23 bases between the two ends.